The clone carrying this T cell receptor beta chain has at least ten counts. Its target is not known. Individual cDNA molecules carried attached unique molecular identifiers. Each CDR3 protein is one row after TCRdb ran MiXCR on the 5' RACE reads. Altogether 55,000 to 70,000 distinct CDR3 sequences are present, around 11% being singletons, with the ten largest covering roughly 1.2%. This sample stems from a study of early T cells in non-severe SARS-CoV-2 infection. Study-wide context: Chains were unpaired, as sequencing was done on bulk RNA from unsorted whole blood. Study observations and caveats: Comparison of clonotypes with VDJdb favored anti-spike CD8 responses while missing private and CD4 specificities.

This CDR3 is built from 13 residues. The V and J ends lost 2 bases and 7 bases respectively, with 11 bases between them. Germline values: CDR1 GTSNPN, CDR2 SVGIG (reference sequence). The V gene is TRBV30, the J gene TRBJ1-4; D is undetermined. Sequencing used whole blood, obtained at baseline. This clonotype was obtained from an adult who was a healthcare worker with PCR-confirmed SARS-CoV-2 infection or an uninfected control (not recorded which). The donor label of this sample is uncertain. CDR3 nucleotide sequence: TGTGCCTGGAGTAACCTTCGGGGTGAAAAACTGTTTTTT. Amino acid sequence: CAWSNLRGEKLFF.